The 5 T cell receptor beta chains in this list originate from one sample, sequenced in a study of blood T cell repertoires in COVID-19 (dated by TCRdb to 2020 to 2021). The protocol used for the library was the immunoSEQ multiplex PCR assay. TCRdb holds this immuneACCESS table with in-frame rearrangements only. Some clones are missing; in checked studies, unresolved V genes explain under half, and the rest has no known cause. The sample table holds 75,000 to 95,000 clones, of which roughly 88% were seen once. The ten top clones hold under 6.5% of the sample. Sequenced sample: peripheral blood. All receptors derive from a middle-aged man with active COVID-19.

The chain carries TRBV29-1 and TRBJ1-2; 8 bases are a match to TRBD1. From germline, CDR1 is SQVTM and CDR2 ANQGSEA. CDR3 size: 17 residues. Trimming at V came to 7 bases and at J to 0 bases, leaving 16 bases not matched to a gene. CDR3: CSAVVARGREANYGYTF. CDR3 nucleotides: TGCAGCGCCGTTGTCGCCAGGGGGCGGGAAGCTAACTATGGCTACACCTTC.

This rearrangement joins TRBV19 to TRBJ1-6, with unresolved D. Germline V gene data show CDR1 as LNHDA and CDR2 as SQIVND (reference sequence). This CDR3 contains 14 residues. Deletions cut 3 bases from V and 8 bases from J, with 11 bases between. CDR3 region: CASSIAGRDSPLHF. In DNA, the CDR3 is TGTGCCAGTAGTATTGCGGGGAGAGATTCACCCCTCCACTTT.

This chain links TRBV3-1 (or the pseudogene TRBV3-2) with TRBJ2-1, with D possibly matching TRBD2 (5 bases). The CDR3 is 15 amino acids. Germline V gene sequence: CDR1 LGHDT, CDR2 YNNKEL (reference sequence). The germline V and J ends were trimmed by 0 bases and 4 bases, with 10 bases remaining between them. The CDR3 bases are TGTGCCAGCAGCCAAGAGAGCGGTATGTACAATGAGCAGTTCTTC. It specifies CASSQESGMYNEQFF.

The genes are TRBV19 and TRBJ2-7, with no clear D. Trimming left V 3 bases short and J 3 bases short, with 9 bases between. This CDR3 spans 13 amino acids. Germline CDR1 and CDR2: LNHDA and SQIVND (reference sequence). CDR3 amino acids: CASSIYSGYEQYF. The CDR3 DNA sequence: TGTGCCAGTAGTATTTATTCCGGCTACGAGCAGTACTTC. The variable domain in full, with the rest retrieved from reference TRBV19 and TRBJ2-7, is DGGITQSPKYLFRKEGQNVTLSCEQNLNHDAMYWYRQDPGQGLRLIYYSQIVNDFQKGDIAEGYSVSREKKESFPLTVTSAQKNPTAFYLCASSIYSGYEQYFGPGTRLTVT.

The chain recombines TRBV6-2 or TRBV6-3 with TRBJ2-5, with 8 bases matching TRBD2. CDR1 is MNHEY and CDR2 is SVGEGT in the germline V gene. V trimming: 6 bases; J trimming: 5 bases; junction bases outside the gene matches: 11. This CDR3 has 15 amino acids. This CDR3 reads CASSLSGATGETQYF. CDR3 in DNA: TGTGCCAGCAGCCTTAGCGGGGCAACCGGGGAGACCCAGTACTTC.